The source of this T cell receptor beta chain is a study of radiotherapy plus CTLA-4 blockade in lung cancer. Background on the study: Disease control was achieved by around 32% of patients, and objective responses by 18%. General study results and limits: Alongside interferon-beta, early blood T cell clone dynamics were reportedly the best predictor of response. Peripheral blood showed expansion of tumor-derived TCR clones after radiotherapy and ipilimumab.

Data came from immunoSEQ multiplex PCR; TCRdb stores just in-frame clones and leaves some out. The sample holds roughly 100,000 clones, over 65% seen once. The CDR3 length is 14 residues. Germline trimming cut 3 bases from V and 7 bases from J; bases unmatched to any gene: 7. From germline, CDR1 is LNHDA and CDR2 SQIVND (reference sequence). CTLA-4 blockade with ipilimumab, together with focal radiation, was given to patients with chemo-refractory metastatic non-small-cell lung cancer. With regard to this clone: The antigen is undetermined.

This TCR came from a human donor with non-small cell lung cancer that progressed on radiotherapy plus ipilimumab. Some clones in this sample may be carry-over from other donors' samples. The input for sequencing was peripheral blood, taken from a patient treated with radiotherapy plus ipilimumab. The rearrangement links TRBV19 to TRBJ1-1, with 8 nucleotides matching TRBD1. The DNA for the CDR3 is TGTGCCAGTAGTATCTGGGGACAGGCCGGTGAAGCTTTCTTT. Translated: CASSIWGQAGEAFF.